These T cell receptor beta chains were read from a single sample in a study of blood T cell repertoires in COVID-19. Some clones are missing from TCRdb's copy, which holds only in-frame ones; the method was immunoSEQ multiplex PCR. The sample has about 140,000 clones, about 86% seen once. The sequenced sample was peripheral blood. Receptor source: a woman in her fifties or sixties with acute or convalescent COVID-19. CDR3s include the opening cysteine and the closing phenylalanine or tryptophan. D genes are given only for firm matches. Clone sizes are given selectively: once, few, many, or a class where the clone is expanded.

DNA | CDR3 | J | D | V | size
TGTGCCAGCAGCCGTTCCGGGACAGAGGCTGAAGCTTTCTTT | CASSRSGTEAEAFF | TRBJ1-1 | TRBD1 | TRBV4-2 | -
TGTGCCAGCAGCGTAGGGGGCAGCACTGAAGCTTTCTTT | CASSVGGSTEAFF | TRBJ1-1 | - | TRBV9 | -
TGTGCCAGCAGCTTAGCTGCGGGAGGGACTGAGCAGTTCTTC | CASSLAAGGTEQFF | TRBJ2-1 | TRBD2 | TRBV11-2 | once
TGCGCCAGCAGCGGACCCGGGACAGGGATGAACACCGGGGAGCTGTTTTTT | CASSGPGTGMNTGELFF | TRBJ2-2 | TRBD1 | TRBV10-1 | few
TGTGCCACCAGCGAAAGAGGGCGGACAGGGTCATTTAACAATGAGCAGTTCTTC | CATSERGRTGSFNNEQFF | TRBJ2-1 | TRBD1 | TRBV24-1 | -
TGTGCCAGTAACCGGGACAGGCCGTATGGCTACACCTTC | CASNRDRPYGYTF | TRBJ1-2 | TRBD1 | TRBV30 | -
TGTGCCAGCTCACTCCCGGACAGGGGGGACGGCATTCAGTACTTC | CASSLPDRGDGIQYF | TRBJ2-4 | TRBD1 | TRBV18 | -
TGTGCCTGGATGTTGGGCAGGGGGCGTTCAGAAGTGACTGAAGCTTTCTTT | CAWMLGRGRSEVTEAFF | TRBJ1-1 | TRBD1 | TRBV30 | -
TGTGCTAGTGGTTTCGGGGGCTACGAGCAGTACTTC | CASGFGGYEQYF | TRBJ2-7 | - | TRBV12-5 | -
TGTGCCAGCAGCGCCACAGGGGTGGGCACCGGGGAGCTGTTTTTT | CASSATGVGTGELFF | TRBJ2-2 | TRBD1 | TRBV9 | few
TGTGCCAGCAGCTTATGGGGGCAGGACACAGATACGCAGTATTTT | CASSLWGQDTDTQYF | TRBJ2-3 | - | TRBV7-3 | once
TGCGCCAGCAGTGAGTCAAGGGGAGGCTACGAGCAGTACTTC | CASSESRGGYEQYF | TRBJ2-7 | - | TRBV10-2 | -
TGCGCCAGCAGTGGAGCACCCGGGACCCAGTACTTC | CASSGAPGTQYF | TRBJ2-5 | - | TRBV10-1 | -
TGTGCCAGCAGCCGATCTGGACTATACAATGAGCAGTTCTTC | CASSRSGLYNEQFF | TRBJ2-1 | - | TRBV5-6 | -
TGTGCCAGCAGCTCCCGGGACAGGGGTTTCGAGCAGTACTTC | CASSSRDRGFEQYF | TRBJ2-7 | TRBD1 | TRBV13 | few
TGTGCCAGCAGCTTAGGCCCTGGTGGCAGGGACGAGCAGTACTTC | CASSLGPGGRDEQYF | TRBJ2-7 | - | TRBV11-3 | -
TGTGCCAGCAGCTTAGCGCTACGGGCAGGGACTCGTTACAATGAGCAGTTCTTC | CASSLALRAGTRYNEQFF | TRBJ2-1 | - | TRBV7-8 | -
TGTGCCAGCAGCCAAGATAAGGGGAAAAACATTCAGTACTTC | CASSQDKGKNIQYF | TRBJ2-4 | - | TRBV14 | -
TGTGCCAGCAGTCCCCCATCCTACGAGCAGTACTTC | CASSPPSYEQYF | TRBJ2-7 | - | TRBV27 | -
TGTGCCATCGCCGGGACTAGTGTCGGGGAGCTGTTTTTT | CAIAGTSVGELFF | TRBJ2-2 | TRBD2 | TRBV24-1 | -
TGTGCCAGCGCCGGACAGGGGAACTATGGCTACACCTTC | CASAGQGNYGYTF | TRBJ1-2 | TRBD1 | TRBV19 | -
TGTGCCAGCTCACCAATGTCAGGGATCGGTCAGCCCCAGCATTTT | CASSPMSGIGQPQHF | TRBJ1-5 | - | TRBV18 | -
TGTGCCAGATCTTATTACAATGAGCAGTTCTTC | CARSYYNEQFF | TRBJ2-1 | - | TRBV2 | -
TGTGCCAGCAGCTTAGCCTCCAGAGAGCAGTACTTC | CASSLASREQYF | TRBJ2-7 | - | TRBV13 | few
TGCGCCCCACCCGGGACAGGGGGCTCGGGCACTGAAGCTTTCTTT | CAPPGTGGSGTEAFF | TRBJ1-1 | TRBD1 | TRBV23-1 | -
TGTGCCACCAGTGATTTGCCGGGGGGTCAAGGCTACACCTTC | CATSDLPGGQGYTF | TRBJ1-2 | - | TRBV24-1 | -
TGTGCCAGCAGCTTAGTGGGAGGCTCTGGAAACACCATATATTTT | CASSLVGGSGNTIYF | TRBJ1-3 | - | TRBV7-3 | -
TGCGCCAGCAGTGTGGTAGCGGGGGGGCCGCGTGAGCAGTTCTTC | CASSVVAGGPREQFF | TRBJ2-1 | TRBD2 | TRBV10-2 | -
TGTGCCAGCAGTGCTACTAGCGGGGGGGAACAAGAGACCCAGTACTTC | CASSATSGGEQETQYF | TRBJ2-5 | TRBD2 | TRBV2 | -
TGCGCCAGCAGCTTAGATAGGAGTAACTATGGCTACACCTTC | CASSLDRSNYGYTF | TRBJ1-2 | - | TRBV5-1 | -
TGTGCCAGCAGCGTAGGACAGGGCGTCACGGAGACCCAGTACTTC | CASSVGQGVTETQYF | TRBJ2-5 | TRBD1 | TRBV9 | -
TGCGCCAGCAGCCCCAAGACAGGGGGAGGACCCGGGGAGCTGTTTTTT | CASSPKTGGGPGELFF | TRBJ2-2 | TRBD1 | TRBV5-1 | once
TGTGCCAGCAGCTTGCGCCCTGCGGGGGCAGGAACAGATACGCAGTATTTT | CASSLRPAGAGTDTQYF | TRBJ2-3 | - | TRBV13 | -
TGTGCCAGCAGCTTGGAGGACAGTCTCTATGGCTACACCTTC | CASSLEDSLYGYTF | TRBJ1-2 | - | TRBV5-4 | -
TGTGCCAGCAGTGACAGGGGCAATCAGCCCCAGCATTTT | CASSDRGNQPQHF | TRBJ1-5 | - | TRBV6-1 | -
TGTGCCAGCAGCTTCTTGGGGGGTTCCCACGAGCAGTACTTC | CASSFLGGSHEQYF | TRBJ2-7 | - | TRBV11-3 | -
TGTGCCAGCAGTGAAGAAGGGGCTCATAACACCGGGGAGCTGTTTTTT | CASSEEGAHNTGELFF | TRBJ2-2 | - | TRBV2 | -
TGTGCCAGCAGTTACCCCGACACCCCGCTCACCTTC | CASSYPDTPLTF | TRBJ1-2 | - | TRBV6-5 | -
TGTGCCTGGAGTGCCGGGACAGGTCCTGAAAAACTGTTTTTT | CAWSAGTGPEKLFF | TRBJ1-4 | TRBD1 | TRBV30 | -
TGTGCCAGCAGGTCAAGACAGGGGGCCTATTCACCCCTCCACTTT | CASRSRQGAYSPLHF | TRBJ1-6 | TRBD1 | TRBV6-5 | -